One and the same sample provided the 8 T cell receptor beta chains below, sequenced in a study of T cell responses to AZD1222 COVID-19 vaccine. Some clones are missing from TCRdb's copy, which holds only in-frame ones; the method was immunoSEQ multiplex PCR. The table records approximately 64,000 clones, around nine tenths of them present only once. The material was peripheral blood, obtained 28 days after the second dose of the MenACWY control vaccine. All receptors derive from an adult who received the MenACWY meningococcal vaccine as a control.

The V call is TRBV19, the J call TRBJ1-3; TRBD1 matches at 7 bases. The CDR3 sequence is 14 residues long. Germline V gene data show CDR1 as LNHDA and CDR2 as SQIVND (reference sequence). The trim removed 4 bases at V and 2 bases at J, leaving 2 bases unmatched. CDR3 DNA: TGTGCCAGTAGTAGAACAGGGGCTGGAAACACCATATATTTT. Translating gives CASSRTGAGNTIYF.

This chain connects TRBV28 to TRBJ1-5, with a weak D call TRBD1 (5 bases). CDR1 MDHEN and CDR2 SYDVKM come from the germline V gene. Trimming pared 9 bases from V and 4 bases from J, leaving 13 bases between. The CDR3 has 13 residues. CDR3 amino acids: CASLQGRNQPQHF. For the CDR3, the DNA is TGTGCCAGTCTGCAGGGACGAAATCAGCCCCAGCATTTT.

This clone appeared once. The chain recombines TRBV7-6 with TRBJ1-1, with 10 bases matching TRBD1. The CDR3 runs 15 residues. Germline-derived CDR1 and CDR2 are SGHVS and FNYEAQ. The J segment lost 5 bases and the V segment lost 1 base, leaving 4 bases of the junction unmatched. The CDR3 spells CASSLVTGGGTEAFF. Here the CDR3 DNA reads TGTGCCAGCAGCTTAGTGACAGGGGGCGGGACTGAAGCTTTCTTT.

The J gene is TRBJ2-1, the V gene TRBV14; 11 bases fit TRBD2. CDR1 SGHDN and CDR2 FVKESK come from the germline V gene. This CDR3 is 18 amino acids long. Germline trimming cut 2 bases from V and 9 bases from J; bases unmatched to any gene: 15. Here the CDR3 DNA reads TGTGCCAGCAGCCAATTCTTTAAGGCTAGCGGGAGGATTGGTGAGCAGTTCTTC. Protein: CASSQFFKASGRIGEQFF.

The CDR3, as DNA: TGTGCCAGCAGTTTGTCCGTGGGACGCCGGGGAAATGAGCAGTTCTTC. Translated, it gives CASSLSVGRRGNEQFF. The gene calls are TRBV28 and TRBJ2-1; D could derive from TRBD1 or TRBD2 (5 bases each). Trimming took off 3 bases at V and 7 bases at J, with 19 bases between the two ends. Germline V gene sequence: CDR1 MDHEN, CDR2 SYDVKM. This CDR3 comprises 16 residues.

The CDR3 nucleotides are TGTGCCAGCAGGAGAAAGGGACCGAATGAAAAACTGTTTTTT. This encodes CASRRKGPNEKLFF. The chain uses TRBV7-9 and TRBJ1-4, with a weak D call TRBD1 (5 bases). The V gene's germline CDR1 is SEHNR and CDR2 FQNEAQ (reference sequence). CDR3 length equals 14 residues. The V gene lost 6 bases and the J gene lost 5 bases, with 13 bases spanning the gap.

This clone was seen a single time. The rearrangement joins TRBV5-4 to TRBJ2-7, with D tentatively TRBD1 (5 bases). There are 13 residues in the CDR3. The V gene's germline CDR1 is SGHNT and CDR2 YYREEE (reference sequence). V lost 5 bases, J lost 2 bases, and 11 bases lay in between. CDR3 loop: CASSSQETYEQYF. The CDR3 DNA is TGTGCCAGCAGTTCACAGGAGACCTACGAGCAGTACTTC.

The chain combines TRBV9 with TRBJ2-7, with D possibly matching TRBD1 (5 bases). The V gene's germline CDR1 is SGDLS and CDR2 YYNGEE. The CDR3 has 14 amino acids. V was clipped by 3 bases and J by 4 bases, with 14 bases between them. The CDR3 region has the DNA TGTGCCAGCAGCGAGGGGAATAAAGGTTACGAGCAGTACTTC. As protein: CASSEGNKGYEQYF.